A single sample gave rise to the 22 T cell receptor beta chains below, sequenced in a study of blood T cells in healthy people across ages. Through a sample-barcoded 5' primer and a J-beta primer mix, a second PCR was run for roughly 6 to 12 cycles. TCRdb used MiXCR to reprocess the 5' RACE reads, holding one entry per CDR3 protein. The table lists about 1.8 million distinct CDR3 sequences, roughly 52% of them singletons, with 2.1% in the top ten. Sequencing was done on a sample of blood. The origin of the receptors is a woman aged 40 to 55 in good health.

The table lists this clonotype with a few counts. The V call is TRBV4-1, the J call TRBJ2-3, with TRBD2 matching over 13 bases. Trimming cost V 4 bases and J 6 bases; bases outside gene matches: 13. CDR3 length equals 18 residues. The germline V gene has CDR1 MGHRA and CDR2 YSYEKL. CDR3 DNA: TGCGCCAGCAGCCCCCTGGGACTAGCGGGGATTGTGCCGGATACGCAGTATTTT. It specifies CASSPLGLAGIVPDTQYF.

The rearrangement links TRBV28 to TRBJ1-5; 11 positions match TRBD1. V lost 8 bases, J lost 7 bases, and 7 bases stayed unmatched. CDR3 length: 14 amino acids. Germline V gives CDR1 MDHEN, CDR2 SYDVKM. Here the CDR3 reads CASSGQGGGQPQHF. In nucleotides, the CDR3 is TGTGCCAGCTCGGGACAGGGGGGTGGACAGCCCCAGCATTTT.

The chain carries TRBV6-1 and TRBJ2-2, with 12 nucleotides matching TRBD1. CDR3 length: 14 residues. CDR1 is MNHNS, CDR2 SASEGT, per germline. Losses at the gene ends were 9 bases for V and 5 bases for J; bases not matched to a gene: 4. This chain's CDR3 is CASPGQGATGELFF. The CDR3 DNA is TGTGCCAGTCCGGGACAGGGGGCTACCGGGGAGCTGTTTTTT.

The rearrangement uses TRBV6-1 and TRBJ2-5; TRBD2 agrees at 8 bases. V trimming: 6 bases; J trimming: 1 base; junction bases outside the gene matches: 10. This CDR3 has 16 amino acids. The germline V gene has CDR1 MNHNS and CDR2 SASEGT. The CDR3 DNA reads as TGTGCCAGCAGGGATTCGGGACTAGGTCTCCAAGAGACCCAGTACTTC. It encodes CASRDSGLGLQETQYF.

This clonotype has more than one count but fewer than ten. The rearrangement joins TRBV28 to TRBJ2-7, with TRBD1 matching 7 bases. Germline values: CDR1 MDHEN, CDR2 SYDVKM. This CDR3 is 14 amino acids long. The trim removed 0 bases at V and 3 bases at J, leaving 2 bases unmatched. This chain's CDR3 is CASSLWGQIYEQYF. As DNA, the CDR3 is TGTGCCAGCAGTTTATGGGGACAGATCTACGAGCAGTACTTC.

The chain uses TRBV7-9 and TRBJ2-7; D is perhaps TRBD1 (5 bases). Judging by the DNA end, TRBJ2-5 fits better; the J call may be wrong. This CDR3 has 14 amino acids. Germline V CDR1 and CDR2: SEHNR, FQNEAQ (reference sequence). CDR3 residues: CASSSTWGLGTQYF. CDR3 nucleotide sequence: TGTGCCAGCAGTTCAACCTGGGGCTTAGGGACCCAGTACTTC.

In DNA form, the CDR3 reads TGCAGTGCGGAACCCCAACAGGGCAGCAATCAGCCCCAGCATTTT. It yields the protein CSAEPQQGSNQPQHF. The genes are TRBV20-1 and TRBJ1-5; tentatively, D is TRBD1 (6 bases). Germline values: CDR1 DFQATT, CDR2 SNEGSKA (reference sequence). Trimming left V 6 bases short and J 1 base short, with 16 bases between. The CDR3 consists of 15 residues.

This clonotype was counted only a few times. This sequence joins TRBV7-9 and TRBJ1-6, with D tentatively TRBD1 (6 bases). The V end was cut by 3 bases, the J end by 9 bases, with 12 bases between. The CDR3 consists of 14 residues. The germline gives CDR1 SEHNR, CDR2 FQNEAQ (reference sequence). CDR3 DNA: TGTGCCAGCAGCTTGGGGGGCGGATTTTCACCCCTCCACTTT. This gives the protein CASSLGGGFSPLHF.

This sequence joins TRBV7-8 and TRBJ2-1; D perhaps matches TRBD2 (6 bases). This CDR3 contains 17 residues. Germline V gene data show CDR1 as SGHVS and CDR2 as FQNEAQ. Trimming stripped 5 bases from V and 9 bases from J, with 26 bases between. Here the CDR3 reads CASSRWGTASWGVEQFF. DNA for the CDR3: TGTGCCAGCAGCCGGTGGGGCACGGCGAGCTGGGGGGTTGAGCAGTTCTTC.

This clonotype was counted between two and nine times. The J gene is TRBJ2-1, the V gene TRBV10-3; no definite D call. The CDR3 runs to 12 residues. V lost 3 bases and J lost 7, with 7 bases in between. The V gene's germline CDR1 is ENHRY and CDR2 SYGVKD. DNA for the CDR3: TGTGCCATCAGTGATCAGACTAATGAGCAGTTCTTC. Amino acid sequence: CAISDQTNEQFF.

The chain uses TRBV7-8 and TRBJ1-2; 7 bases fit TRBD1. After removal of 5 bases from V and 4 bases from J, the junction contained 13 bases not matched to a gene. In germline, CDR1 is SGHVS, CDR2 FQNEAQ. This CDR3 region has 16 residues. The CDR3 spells CASSMPTGEGVYGYTF. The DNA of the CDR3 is TGTGCCAGCAGCATGCCAACAGGGGAGGGCGTCTATGGCTACACCTTC.

DNA for the CDR3: TGTGCGATAGGAGGTGAGCAGTACTTC. Translated, it gives CAIGGEQYF. The J gene is TRBJ2-7, the V gene TRBV6-1, with a tentative D call TRBD2 (5 bases). The CDR3 is 9 residues long. Germline V CDR1 and CDR2: MNHNS, SASEGT.

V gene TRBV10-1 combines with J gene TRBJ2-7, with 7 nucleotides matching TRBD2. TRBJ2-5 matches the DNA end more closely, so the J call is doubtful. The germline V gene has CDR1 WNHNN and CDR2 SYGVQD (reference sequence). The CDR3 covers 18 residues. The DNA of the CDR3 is TGCGCCAGCAGTGAGTTAGTGCCGCTCCGCGGGGGAACGGAGACCCAGTACTTC. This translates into CASSELVPLRGGTETQYF.

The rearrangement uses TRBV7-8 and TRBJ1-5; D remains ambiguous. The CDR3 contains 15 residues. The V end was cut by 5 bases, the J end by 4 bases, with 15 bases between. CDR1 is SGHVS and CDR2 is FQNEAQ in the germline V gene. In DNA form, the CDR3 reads TGTGCCAGCAGCCGAGGTTTGACGGTGAATCAGCCCCAGCATTTT. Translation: CASSRGLTVNQPQHF.

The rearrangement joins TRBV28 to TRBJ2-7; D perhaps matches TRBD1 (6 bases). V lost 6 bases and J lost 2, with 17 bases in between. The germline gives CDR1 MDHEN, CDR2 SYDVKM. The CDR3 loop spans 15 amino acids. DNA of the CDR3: TGTGCCAGCAGACCACAGGGAATTGTGGCCTACGAGCAGTACTTC. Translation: CASRPQGIVAYEQYF.

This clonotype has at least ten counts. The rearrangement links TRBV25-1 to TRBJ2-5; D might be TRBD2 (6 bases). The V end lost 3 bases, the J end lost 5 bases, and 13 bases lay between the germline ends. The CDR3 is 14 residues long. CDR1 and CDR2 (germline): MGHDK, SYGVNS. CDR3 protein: CASSDGAGWETQYF. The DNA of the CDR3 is TGTGCCAGCAGTGATGGTGCGGGGTGGGAGACCCAGTACTTC.

Written as DNA, the CDR3 is TGCAGTGCTAGAGAGAGGGTGGGGGCAGATACGCAGTATTTT. Its translation is CSARERVGADTQYF. The chain combines TRBV20-1 with TRBJ2-3; the D gene could be TRBD1 or TRBD2 (5 bases each). This CDR3 region has 14 residues. V was shortened by 0 bases and J by 4 bases, with 11 bases between the two germline ends. Germline assignment: CDR1 DFQATT and CDR2 SNEGSKA (reference sequence).

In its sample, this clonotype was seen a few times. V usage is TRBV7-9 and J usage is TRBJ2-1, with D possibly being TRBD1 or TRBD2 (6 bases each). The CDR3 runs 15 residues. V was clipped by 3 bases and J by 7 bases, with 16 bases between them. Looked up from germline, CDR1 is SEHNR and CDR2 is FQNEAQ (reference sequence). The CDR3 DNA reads TGTGCCAGCAGCTTCCGGGACTGGGACAAAAATGAGCAGTTCTTC. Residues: CASSFRDWDKNEQFF.

CDR3 in DNA: TGTGCCAGCAGCCCTGGAAGTGGGACGCAGAAAGAGACCCAGTACTTC. Translation gives CASSPGSGTQKETQYF. J is TRBJ2-5 and V is TRBV5-8, with D possibly being TRBD1 or TRBD2 (5 bases each). V lost 4 bases to trimming and J lost 3 bases, with 19 bases between them. The CDR3 covers 16 residues. The germline gives CDR1 SGHTS, CDR2 YDEGEE.

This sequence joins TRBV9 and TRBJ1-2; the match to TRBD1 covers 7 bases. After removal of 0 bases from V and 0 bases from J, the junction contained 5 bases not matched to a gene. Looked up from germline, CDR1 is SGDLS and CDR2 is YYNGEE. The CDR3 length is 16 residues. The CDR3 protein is CASSVVGTASNYGYTF. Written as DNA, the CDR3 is TGTGCCAGCAGCGTAGTGGGGACAGCTTCTAACTATGGCTACACCTTC.

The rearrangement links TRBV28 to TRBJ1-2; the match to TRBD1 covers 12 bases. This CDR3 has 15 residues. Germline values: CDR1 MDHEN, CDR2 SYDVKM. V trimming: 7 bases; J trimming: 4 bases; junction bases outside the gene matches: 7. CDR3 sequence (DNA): TGTGCCAGCAAACCCCGGGACAGGGGGCTCTATGGCTACACCTTC. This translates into CASKPRDRGLYGYTF.

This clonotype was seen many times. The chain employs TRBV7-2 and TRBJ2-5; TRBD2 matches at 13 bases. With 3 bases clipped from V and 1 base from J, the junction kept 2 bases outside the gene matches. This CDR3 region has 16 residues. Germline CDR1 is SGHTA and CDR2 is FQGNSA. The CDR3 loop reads CASSFGLAGVQETQYF. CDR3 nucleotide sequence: TGTGCCAGCAGCTTCGGACTAGCGGGGGTCCAAGAGACCCAGTACTTC.